Given below is one T cell receptor (beta chain) in context. Antigen specificity is unknown. Time point meaning: late/post reinfection, 12 to 24 weeks after detection. The sorted cells went straight to TCR sequencing with no prior in vitro expansion. Control naive CD8 T cells came from a couple of donors at all three reinfection time points. The sample belongs to a study of memory CD8 T cells in hepatitis C reinfection. About the study: Between 12 and 24 weeks after reinfection detection, late samples were drawn.

Notes on the study in general: Roughly five donors were too few for definitive public clonotype conclusions.

Only in-frame clones appear in the TCRdb table, and some are missing; sequencing was by immunoSEQ multiplex PCR. The repertoire holds just over 45,000 clones, with approximately 92% as singletons. Germline V gene sequence: CDR1 LNHDA, CDR2 SQIVND (reference sequence). The CDR3 is 12 amino acids. The germline V and J ends were trimmed by 7 bases and 1 base, with 7 bases remaining between them. The clonotype was recovered from a man between 18 and 29 years old with hepatitis C virus infection. The sequenced material came from naive CD8+ T cells sorted from blood. The V call is TRBV19, the J call TRBJ1-1, with D perhaps TRBD1 (5 bases). The CDR3 loop reads CASIQGNTEAFF. The DNA of the CDR3 is TGTGCCAGTATTCAGGGGAACACTGAAGCTTTCTTT.